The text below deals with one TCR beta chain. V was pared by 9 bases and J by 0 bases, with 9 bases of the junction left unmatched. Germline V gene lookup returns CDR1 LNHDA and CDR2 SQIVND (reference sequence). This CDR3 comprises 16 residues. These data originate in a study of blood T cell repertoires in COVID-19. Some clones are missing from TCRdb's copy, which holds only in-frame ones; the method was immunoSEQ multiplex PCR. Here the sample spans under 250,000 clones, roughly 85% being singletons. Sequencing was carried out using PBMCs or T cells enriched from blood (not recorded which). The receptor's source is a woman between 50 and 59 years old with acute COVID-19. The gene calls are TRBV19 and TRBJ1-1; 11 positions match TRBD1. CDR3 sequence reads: CASRTGGSTMNTEAFF. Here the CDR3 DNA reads TGTGCCAGCAGGACAGGGGGCTCGACGATGAACACTGAAGCTTTCTTT.